This T cell receptor (beta chain) was recovered during a study of post-analysis software for immune sequencing data. In the study overall: The patients showed relapsing-remitting, secondary progressive and progressive-relapsing multiple sclerosis courses.

Germline CDR1 SGHRS, CDR2 YFSETQ. CDR3 size: 13 residues. V was clipped by 4 bases and J by 5 bases, with 12 bases between them. Unique molecular identifiers were present in the TCR beta cDNA libraries. Each batch of roughly 0.95 to 10 million T cells produced hundreds of thousands of cDNA molecules. TCRdb passed the PCR reads through MiXCR, listing each CDR3 protein once. Of roughly 800,000 distinct CDR3 sequences detected, 46% appear once; the ten largest clones hold approximately 4.4%. Study results and limitations: Those samples that were prepared in the same batch co-clustered strongly by F measure. Relative to controls, patients had five TRBV segments at higher frequency, with TRBV5-6, TRBV5-1 and TRBV20-1 among these. Controls had significantly higher normalized Chao1 diversity than multiple sclerosis patients.

Concerning this clonotype: Its cognate antigen is unknown.

This chain uses TRBV5-1 with TRBJ1-1, with no clear D. The sequencing input was blood. The clonotype was recovered from a girl aged 5-17 years with multiple sclerosis. The CDR3 nucleotides are TGCGCCAGCAGCATCCGGGTCGGGACTGAAGCTTTCTTT. Amino acids: CASSIRVGTEAFF.